These 5 T cell receptor beta chains came from one sample sequenced in a study of regulatory T cells. The PCR used 52 TRBV and 13 TRBJ primers. TCRdb keeps only in-frame clones here, not all; method: immunoSEQ multiplex PCR. Of over 20,000 clones listed, more than 85% are singletons. The sequenced material came from CD8+ T cells sorted from blood. The receptors come from a child aged 2 to 10 with CD3G deficiency.

This chain joins TRBV11-2 and TRBJ2-7, with D possibly being TRBD2 (6 bases). This CDR3 is 14 amino acids long. In germline, CDR1 is SGHAT, CDR2 FQNNGV. The ends were cut back, 5 bases at V and 4 bases at J, with 15 bases in the middle. CDR3 residues: CASSAPGLPYEQYF. In DNA form, the CDR3 reads TGTGCCAGCAGCGCGCCGGGACTTCCGTACGAGCAGTACTTC.

The rearrangement joins TRBV6-1 to TRBJ2-7; D assignment may be TRBD1 or TRBD2 (5 bases each). The length of the CDR3 is 14 residues. The V end lost 5 bases, the J end lost 3 bases, and 14 bases lay between the germline ends. Germline CDR1 MNHNS, CDR2 SASEGT. The CDR3 protein is CASSPTEGNYEQYF. CDR3 DNA sequence: TGTGCCAGCAGTCCGACAGAGGGCAACTACGAGCAGTACTTC.

This clone was detected once. The chain joins TRBV28 to TRBJ2-1; the match to TRBD2 covers 7 bases. Germline loops: CDR1 MDHEN, CDR2 SYDVKM. The CDR3 totals 15 residues. J gave up 0 bases and V 2 bases, and 1 base lay outside the gene matches. The CDR3 nucleotides read TGTGCCAGCAGTTTAGGACTAGGCTCCTACAATGAGCAGTTCTTC. Translating gives CASSLGLGSYNEQFF.

The J gene is TRBJ2-7, the V gene TRBV6-1, with D possibly matching TRBD1 (6 bases). The CDR3 covers 14 residues. Trimming left V 1 base short and J 1 base short, with 8 bases between. Germline loops: CDR1 MNHNS, CDR2 SASEGT. CDR3 bases: TGTGCCAGCAGTGAAGTAGGGGGATCCTACGAGCAGTACTTC. As protein: CASSEVGGSYEQYF.

This chain uses TRBV5-1 with TRBJ2-5; D is perhaps TRBD1 or TRBD2 (5 bases each). Germline assignment: CDR1 SGHRS and CDR2 YFSETQ. CDR3 length: 13 amino acids. Trimming shortened V by 5 bases and J by 11 bases, and 19 bases separated the two germline ends. CDR3 sequence: CASSSIPGREQYF. The CDR3 region has the DNA TGCGCCAGCAGTTCTATTCCGGGACGTGAGCAGTACTTC.